A selection of T cell receptor beta chains follows, all from one sample in a study of blood T cells in healthy people across ages. MiXCR was run by TCRdb on the 5' RACE reads, yielding one entry per CDR3 protein. The sample carries around 800,000 distinct CDR3 sequences, roughly 25% recorded once. These data are also associated with another study on T cells of mothers and their children.

Material: blood. These receptors were collected from a boy between 5 and 17 years old in good health. Each CDR3 is given with its conserved first and last residue. D genes are given only for firm matches. Some rows mark clone size as missing; the rest say once, few, many or name a class of expanded clone.

NA,NA,TRBV6-5,TRBJ2-5,CASSYSNQGRRETQYF,TGTGCCAGCAGTTACTCGAACCAGGGGCGCAGAGAGACCCAGTACTTC
NA,NA,TRBV4-1,TRBJ2-1,CASSQVGGTYNEQFF,TGCGCCAGCAGCCAAGTGGGGGGCACCTACAATGAGCAGTTCTTC
TRBD1,few,TRBV4-3,TRBJ1-3,CASSQDYVPQGVSSGNTIYF,TGCGCCAGCAGCCAAGATTATGTCCCGCAGGGGGTGTCCTCTGGAAACACCATATATTTT
TRBD1,NA,TRBV7-2,TRBJ1-6,CASRPGGQGYHNSPLHF,TGTGCCAGCAGGCCGGGGGGACAGGGATATCATAATTCACCCCTCCACTTT
NA,few,TRBV5-1,TRBJ2-1,CASNPDVSYNEQFF,TGCGCCAGCAACCCGGACGTCTCCTACAATGAGCAGTTCTTC
NA,few,TRBV7-2,TRBJ1-2,CASSFLSRGYGYTF,TGTGCCAGCAGCTTCCTGAGTCGTGGCTATGGCTACACCTTC
NA,few,TRBV11-2,TRBJ2-7,CASSLDSTPYYEQYF,TGTGCCAGCAGCTTGGACTCAACTCCCTACTACGAGCAGTACTTC
NA,few,TRBV20-1,TRBJ1-1,CSARTGPTQNTEAFF,TGCAGTGCTCGAACAGGTCCGACTCAGAACACTGAAGCTTTCTTT
TRBD2,NA,TRBV27,TRBJ2-1,CASSLIAGGPTEQFF,TGTGCCAGCAGTTTAATAGCGGGGGGGCCCACTGAGCAGTTCTTC
NA,NA,TRBV5-1,TRBJ1-2,CASRRDAQNYGYTF,TGCGCCAGCAGAAGGGACGCCCAAAACTATGGCTACACCTTC
NA,NA,TRBV29-1,TRBJ1-1,CSVERQVNTEAFF,TGCAGCGTTGAACGCCAGGTGAACACTGAAGCTTTCTTT
NA,NA,TRBV6-5,TRBJ1-2,CASSYSISRNGDYGYTF,TGTGCCAGCAGTTACTCGATTAGTCGTAACGGGGACTATGGCTACACCTTC
NA,few,TRBV2,TRBJ2-5,CASNEDFGTQYF,TGTGCCAGCAACGAGGATTTCGGGACCCAGTACTTC
TRBD2,few,TRBV20-1,TRBJ2-4,CSAPGTSGQYF,TGCAGTGCCCCCGGGACTAGCGGTCAGTACTTC
NA,few,TRBV10-3,TRBJ1-1,CAISSPMNTEAFF,TGTGCCATCAGTTCCCCCATGAACACTGAAGCTTTCTTT